This T cell receptor (beta chain) was identified during a study of blood T cell repertoires in COVID-19. Study processing details: Nucleated cell number was recorded as an estimate derived from reference gene primer amplification. Profiling relied on immunoSEQ multiplex PCR, and the TCRdb table lists in-frame clones only, not all of them. V, J and clone size were drawn from that table, and D and trimming were deduced from the DNA. The data show 110,000 or so clones, around 85% seen once. Seattle researchers signed up patients amid active infection and tracked them longitudinally. The CDR3 spans 13 residues. The V gene's germline CDR1 is SGHAT and CDR2 FQNNGV. Trimming took 5 bases from V and 7 from J, leaving 11 bases between them.

This receptor was identified in an older woman with COVID-19, enrolled during active disease. V and J are TRBV11-2 and TRBJ1-4; a possible D gene is TRBD1 (6 bases). The specimen was peripheral blood. CDR3 sequence reads: CASSRTRGEKLFF. CDR3 nucleotides: TGTGCCAGCAGCCGTACCAGGGGTGAAAAACTGTTTTTT.